The text below deals with one T cell receptor (beta chain). What it binds is not known. Germline V gene lookup returns CDR1 SGDLS and CDR2 YYNGEE. The length of the CDR3 is 16 residues. V lost 1 base, J lost 1 base, and 3 bases stayed unmatched. These data come from a study of naive and memory T cell subsets. Study-wide results and caveats: From naive to CM, EM and EMRA, diversity decreased and Gini increased.

Two oligonucleotides, mixed equimolar, formed the beta constant-region primer covering TRBC1 and TRBC2. Nested alpha and beta constant-region primers with the SP2 primer drove four PCR rounds on ligated cDNA. In TCRdb, the UMI-ligation and nested PCR reads were re-called with MiXCR into one record per CDR3 protein. There are tens of thousands of distinct CDR3 sequences in the sample; 7% to 10% occur only once, and 22% lies in the top ten. The chain has TRBV9 and TRBJ2-4; 9 positions agree with TRBD2. Sequencing was done on a sample of central memory CD8+ T cells from blood. The receptor was isolated from a human donor in good health. The CDR3 spells CASSVKSGRAKNIQYF. The CDR3, as DNA: TGTGCCAGCAGCGTAAAAAGCGGGAGGGCCAAAAACATTCAGTACTTC.